The rows below give T cell receptor beta chains drawn from one sample of a study of OX40 agonist ivuxolimab in advanced cancers. Sequencing used immunoSEQ multiplex PCR; TCRdb keeps in-frame clones, though not all of them. The repertoire has 15,000 to 20,000 clones, 73% of them found once; the top ten carry around a third. This sample comprised CD4+ or CD8+ T cells sorted from blood, obtained in a trial of the OX40 agonist ivuxolimab. Receptors were obtained from an adult with an advanced solid tumor such as melanoma, head and neck, liver or kidney cancer. Each CDR3 is given with its conserved first and last residue. The D gene is left open where the match is weak. The size entry is marked missing in some rows and otherwise reads once, few, many or a size class.

CDR3,DNA,J,size,D,V
CASRYNPLGGDEQFF,TGTGCCAGCAGGTATAACCCCCTAGGAGGCGATGAGCAGTTCTTC,TRBJ2-1,.,.,TRBV6-5
CASSLEGSLGLFVEQFF,TGCGCCAGCAGCTTGGAGGGCAGTCTGGGGCTTTTTGTTGAGCAGTTCTTC,TRBJ2-1,.,.,TRBV5-1
CASSGSGAYVYGYTF,TGTGCCAGCAGTGGATCAGGGGCCTACGTCTATGGCTACACCTTC,TRBJ1-2,.,.,TRBV25-1
CASTWTASYEQYF,TGTGCCAGCACCTGGACAGCCTCCTACGAGCAGTACTTC,TRBJ2-7,.,.,TRBV6-1
CATCLGSTDTQYF,TGTGCCACCTGCCTAGGATCCACAGATACGCAGTATTTT,TRBJ2-3,.,.,TRBV19
CASSLAELSEAFF,TGTGCCAGCAGCTTGGCAGAGCTTTCTGAAGCTTTCTTT,TRBJ1-1,.,.,TRBV5-8
CASSFGTGELFF,TGTGCCAGCAGCTTCGGCACCGGGGAGCTGTTTTTT,TRBJ2-2,.,.,TRBV11-2
CASSVGGSPGYEQYF,TGTGCCAGCAGCGTAGGCGGTTCCCCGGGATACGAGCAGTACTTC,TRBJ2-7,.,.,TRBV9
CAKGGAGTLKNIQYF,TGCGCCAAAGGCGGGGCAGGGACCCTCAAAAACATTCAGTACTTC,TRBJ2-4,.,.,TRBV10-1
CASSAPDGASYEQYF,TGCGCCAGCAGCGCACCGGACGGGGCCTCCTACGAGCAGTACTTC,TRBJ2-7,.,.,TRBV5-1
CASSYSTGEAFF,TGTGCCAGCAGTTACTCGACAGGGGAGGCTTTCTTT,TRBJ1-1,once,TRBD1,TRBV6-5
CASRNPLAGEVDEQFF,TGTGCCAGCCGGAACCCGCTAGCGGGAGAGGTAGATGAGCAGTTCTTC,TRBJ2-1,.,TRBD2,TRBV28
CASSILGAPITTDTQYF,TGTGCCAGTAGTATCCTCGGGGCACCCATTACCACAGATACGCAGTATTTT,TRBJ2-3,.,.,TRBV19
CATLATAFLEQYF,TGTGCCACCCTCGCCACAGCCTTCCTCGAGCAGTACTTC,TRBJ2-7,.,.,TRBV28
CASSPTNYGYTF,TGTGCCAGCAGTCCTACTAACTATGGCTACACCTTC,TRBJ1-2,.,.,TRBV2
CASRAQGGRYGYTF,TGTGCCAGCAGGGCCCAGGGGGGCCGCTATGGCTACACCTTC,TRBJ1-2,few,TRBD1,TRBV6-5
CASTLWDTQYF,TGTGCCAGCACCCTTTGGGATACGCAGTATTTT,TRBJ2-3,.,.,TRBV13
CASSNRDRKGSNEQFF,TGTGCCAGCAGCAACCGGGACAGGAAGGGATCCAATGAGCAGTTCTTC,TRBJ2-1,few,.,TRBV21-1
CASYGLRTSTYNEQFF,TGTGCCAGTTACGGGCTCCGCACCTCTACTTACAATGAGCAGTTCTTC,TRBJ2-1,.,.,TRBV2
CATREDRGDSYEQYF,TGTGCCACCAGGGAAGACAGGGGGGATTCCTACGAGCAGTACTTC,TRBJ2-7,.,TRBD1,TRBV15
CASSSGTRAYNEQFF,TGTGCCAGCAGCTCCGGGACTAGAGCGTACAATGAGCAGTTCTTC,TRBJ2-1,.,TRBD2,TRBV5-4
CASSLSGIGWFF,TGTGCCAGCAGCTTATCTGGGATCGGGTGGTTCTTC,TRBJ2-1,.,.,TRBV7-9
CASSPPWNTEAFF,TGTGCCAGCAGCCCACCCTGGAACACTGAAGCTTTCTTT,TRBJ1-1,.,.,TRBV6-5